These 12 T cell receptor beta chains were sequenced from one sample in a study of beta chain features in type 1 diabetes. Expressed TCRB transcripts were sequenced after all isolated RNA was converted to cDNA. The table came from immunoSEQ multiplex PCR; TCRdb's copy has only in-frame clones and leaves some out. The table shows nearly 350,000 clones, with roughly 8% occurring only once. The source material was central memory CD4+ T cells from blood. The source is a woman aged 18-29 years in good health.

In this sample, this clone turned up a few times. The rearrangement joins TRBV29-1 to TRBJ2-5; D is unresolved. Trimming left V 4 bases short and J 2 bases short, with 17 bases between. In germline, CDR1 is SQVTM, CDR2 ANQGSEA. The CDR3 is 15 amino acids. The CDR3 nucleotides read TGCAGCGTTGGTCCAAAATTCCCACAACAAGAGACCCAGTACTTC. Encoded protein: CSVGPKFPQQETQYF.

This clone has a handful of counts. The chain uses TRBV7-8 and TRBJ1-1, with 8 bases that match TRBD1. J gave up 5 bases and V 5 bases, and 7 bases lay outside the gene matches. This CDR3 has 14 residues. CDR1 and CDR2 from the germline V gene are SGHVS and FQNEAQ. As DNA, the CDR3 is TGTGCCAGCAGCCTCCGGACAGGGAGTACTGAAGCTTTCTTT. It is translated as CASSLRTGSTEAFF.

In its sample, this clone was seen a few times. A much larger clone is a single base away; this may be a read error. V gene TRBV7-9 combines with J gene TRBJ2-1, with D tentatively TRBD1 (6 bases). Looked up from germline, CDR1 is SEHNR and CDR2 is FQNEAQ (reference sequence). The ends were cut back, 5 bases at V and 4 bases at J, with 9 bases in the middle. The CDR3 sequence is 13 residues long. CDR3 amino acids: CASSTGQYNEQFF. CDR3 nucleotide sequence: TGTGCCAGCAGCACCGGACAGTACAATGAGCAGTTCTTC.

The sample holds a few counts of this clone. This chain joins TRBV6-5 and TRBJ1-1; D unresolved. There are 13 residues in the CDR3. Germline loops: CDR1 MNHEY, CDR2 SVGAGI. Between the trimmed V and J ends, which lost 10 bases and 5 bases, there was a span of 17 bases. CDR3 residues: CATASSRETEAFF. DNA of the CDR3: TGTGCCACTGCGTCTAGTAGGGAGACTGAAGCTTTCTTT.

This clone appeared a single time. The V call is TRBV20-1, the J call TRBJ1-2; a weak D match, TRBD1 (5 bases). The V end was cut by 5 bases, the J end by 5 bases, with 9 bases between. CDR3 length: 11 residues. Germline assignment: CDR1 DFQATT and CDR2 SNEGSKA (reference sequence). The CDR3: CSAGTRYGYTF. The CDR3 nucleotides are TGCAGTGCTGGGACTCGGTATGGCTACACCTTC.

This clone has more than one count but fewer than ten. The chain carries TRBV28 and TRBJ1-5; D is unresolved. Germline V gives CDR1 MDHEN, CDR2 SYDVKM. The CDR3 has 13 residues. Trimming removed 4 bases from V and 4 bases from J, with 8 bases in between. DNA of the CDR3: TGTGCCAGCAGTTCCCCTCGAAATCAGCCCCAGCATTTT. This codes for CASSSPRNQPQHF.

The rearrangement links TRBV7-9 to TRBJ2-1; 7 positions agree with TRBD2. J lost 3 bases, V lost 5 bases, and 7 bases had no gene match. Germline CDR1 SEHNR, CDR2 FQNEAQ (reference sequence). The CDR3 totals 15 residues. The CDR3 nucleotides are TGTGCCAGCAGCCTTGAGCGGGGTTACTACAATGAGCAGTTCTTC. Its translation is CASSLERGYYNEQFF. Full variable domain (remainder filled in from reference TRBV7-9 and TRBJ2-1): DTGVSQNPRHKITKRGQNVTFRCDPISEHNRLYWYRQTLGQGPEFLTYFQNEAQLEKSRLLSDRFSAERPKGSFSTLEIQRTEQGDSAMYLCASSLERGYYNEQFFGPGTRLTVL.

The CDR3 reads CSARGRNEQFF. CDR3 nucleotides: TGCAGTGCTAGAGGCCGCAATGAGCAGTTCTTC. The V and J genes are TRBV20-1 and TRBJ2-1; no clear D gene. This CDR3 has 11 amino acids. V was shortened by 1 base and J by 6 bases, with 4 bases between the two germline ends. Per germline, CDR1 DFQATT and CDR2 SNEGSKA (reference sequence).

The V gene is TRBV5-4, the J gene TRBJ2-7, with 9 bases identical to TRBD1. The germline CDR1 and CDR2 sequences are SGHNT and YYREEE (reference sequence). The CDR3 runs 14 residues. J was trimmed by 5 bases and V by 4 bases; bases with no gene match: 7. CDR3 residues: CASSRDRVENEQYF. CDR3 DNA sequence: TGTGCCAGCAGCCGGGACAGGGTCGAGAACGAGCAGTACTTC.

There are a few counts of this clone. The chain uses TRBV12-2 and TRBJ1-2. TRBV12-2 is a recognized pseudogene. CDR3 length: 13 amino acids. The CDR3: CASPIRGNYGYTF. The DNA for the CDR3 is TGTGCAAGTCCCATACGGGGGAACTATGGCTACACCTTC.

The rearrangement uses TRBV19 and TRBJ2-7; 7 bases match TRBD1. The J segment lost 5 bases and the V segment lost 5 bases, leaving 9 bases of the junction unmatched. This CDR3 is 14 amino acids long. Germline values: CDR1 LNHDA, CDR2 SQIVND (reference sequence). The CDR3 DNA follows: TGTGCCAGTAGTCAACAGGGGCTTTTGGACGAGCAGTACTTC. Translation gives CASSQQGLLDEQYF.

The rearrangement links TRBV6-5 to TRBJ2-7; perhaps TRBD1 as D (6 bases). Trimming removed 6 bases from V and 0 bases from J, with 9 bases in between. The CDR3 consists of 13 residues. Per germline, CDR1 MNHEY and CDR2 SVGAGI. In DNA, the CDR3 is TGTGCCAGCAGGACAGGAGCCTCCTACGAGCAGTACTTC. Encoded protein: CASRTGASYEQYF.